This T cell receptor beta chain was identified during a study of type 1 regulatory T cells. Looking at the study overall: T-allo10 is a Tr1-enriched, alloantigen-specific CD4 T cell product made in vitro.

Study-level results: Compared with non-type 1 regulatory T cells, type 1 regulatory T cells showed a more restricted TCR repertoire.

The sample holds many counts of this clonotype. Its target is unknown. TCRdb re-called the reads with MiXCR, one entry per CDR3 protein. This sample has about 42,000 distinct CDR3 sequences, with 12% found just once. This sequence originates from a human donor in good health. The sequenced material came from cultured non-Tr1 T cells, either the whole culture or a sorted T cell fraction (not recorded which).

The CDR3 reads CSARDGASGRASEQYF. The CDR3 coding sequence is TGCAGTGCTAGAGATGGTGCGAGCGGGAGGGCCTCCGAGCAGTACTTC. The chain employs TRBV20-1 and TRBJ2-7, with 10 bases identical to TRBD2. The junction had 11 bases not matched to a gene; V was cut back by 0 bases and J by 6 bases. Germline CDR1 reads DFQATT; CDR2 reads SNEGSKA (reference sequence). CDR3 length equals 16 residues.